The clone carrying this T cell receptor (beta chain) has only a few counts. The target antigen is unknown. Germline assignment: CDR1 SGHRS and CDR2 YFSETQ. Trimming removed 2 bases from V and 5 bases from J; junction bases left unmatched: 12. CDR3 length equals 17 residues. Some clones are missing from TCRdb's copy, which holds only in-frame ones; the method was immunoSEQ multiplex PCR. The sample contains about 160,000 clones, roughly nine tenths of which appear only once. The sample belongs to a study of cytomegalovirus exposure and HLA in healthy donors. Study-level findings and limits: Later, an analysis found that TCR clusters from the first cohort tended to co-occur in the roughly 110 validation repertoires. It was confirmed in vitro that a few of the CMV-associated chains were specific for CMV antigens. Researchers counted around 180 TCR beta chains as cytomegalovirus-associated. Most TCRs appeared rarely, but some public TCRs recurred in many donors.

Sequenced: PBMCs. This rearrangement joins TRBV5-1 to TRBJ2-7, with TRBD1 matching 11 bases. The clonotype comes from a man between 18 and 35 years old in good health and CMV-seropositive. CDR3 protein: CASSFSGQGGRLDEQYF. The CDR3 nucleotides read TGCGCCAGCAGCTTCTCGGGACAGGGGGGAAGGCTAGACGAGCAGTACTTC. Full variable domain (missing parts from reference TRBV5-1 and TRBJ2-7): KAGVTQTPRYLIKTRGQQVTLSCSPISGHRSVSWYQQTPGQGLQFLFEYFSETQRNKGNFPGRFSGRQFSNSRSEMNVSTLELGDSALYLCASSFSGQGGRLDEQYFGPGTRLTVT.